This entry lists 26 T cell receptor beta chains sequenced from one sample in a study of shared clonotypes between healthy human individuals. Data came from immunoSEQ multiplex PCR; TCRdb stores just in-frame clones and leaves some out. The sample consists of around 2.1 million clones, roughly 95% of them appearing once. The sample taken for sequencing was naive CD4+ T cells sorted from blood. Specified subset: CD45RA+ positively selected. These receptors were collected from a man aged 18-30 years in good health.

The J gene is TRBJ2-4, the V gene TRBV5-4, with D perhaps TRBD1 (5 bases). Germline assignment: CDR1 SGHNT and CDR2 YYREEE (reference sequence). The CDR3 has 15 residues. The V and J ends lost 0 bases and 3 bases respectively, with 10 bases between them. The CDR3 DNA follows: TGTGCCAGCAGCTTGGTCGACAGAGACAAAAACATTCAGTACTTC. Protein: CASSLVDRDKNIQYF. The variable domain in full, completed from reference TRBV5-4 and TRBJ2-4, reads ETGVTQSPTHLIKTRGQQVTLRCSSQSGHNTVSWYQQALGQGPQFIFQYYREEENGRGNFPPRFSGLQFPNYSSELNVNALELDDSALYLCASSLVDRDKNIQYFGAGTRLSVL.

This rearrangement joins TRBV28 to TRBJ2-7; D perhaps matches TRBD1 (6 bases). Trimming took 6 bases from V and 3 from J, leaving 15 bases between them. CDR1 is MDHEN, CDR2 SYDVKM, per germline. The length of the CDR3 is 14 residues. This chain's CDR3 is CASSGPGQNYEQYF. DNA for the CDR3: TGTGCCAGCAGCGGACCTGGACAGAACTACGAGCAGTACTTC.

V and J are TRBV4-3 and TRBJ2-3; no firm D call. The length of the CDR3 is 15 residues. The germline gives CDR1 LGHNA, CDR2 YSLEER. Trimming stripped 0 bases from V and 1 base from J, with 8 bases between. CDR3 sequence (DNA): TGCGCCAGCAGCCAAGATGAACGGGGCACAGATACGCAGTATTTT. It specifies CASSQDERGTDTQYF.

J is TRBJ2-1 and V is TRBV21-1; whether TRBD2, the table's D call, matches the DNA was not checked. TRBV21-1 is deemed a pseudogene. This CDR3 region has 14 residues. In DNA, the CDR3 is TGTGCCAGCAGCAAATGGAGATACCTGGATGAGCAGTTCTTC. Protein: CASSKWRYLDEQFF.

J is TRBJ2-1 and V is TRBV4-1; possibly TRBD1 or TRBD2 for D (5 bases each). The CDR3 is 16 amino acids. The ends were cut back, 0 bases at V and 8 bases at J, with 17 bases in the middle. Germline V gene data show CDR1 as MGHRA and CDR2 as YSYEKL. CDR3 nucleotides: TGCGCCAGCAGCCAAGATTTGAACACCCTGGGGGATGAGCAGTTCTTC. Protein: CASSQDLNTLGDEQFF.

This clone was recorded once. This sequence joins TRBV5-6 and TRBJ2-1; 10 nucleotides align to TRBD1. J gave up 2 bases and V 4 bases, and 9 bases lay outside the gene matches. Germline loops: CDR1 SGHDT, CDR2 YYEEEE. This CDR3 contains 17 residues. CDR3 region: CASSLERTGGPYNEQFF. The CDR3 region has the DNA TGTGCCAGCAGCCTGGAACGGACAGGGGGACCCTACAATGAGCAGTTCTTC.

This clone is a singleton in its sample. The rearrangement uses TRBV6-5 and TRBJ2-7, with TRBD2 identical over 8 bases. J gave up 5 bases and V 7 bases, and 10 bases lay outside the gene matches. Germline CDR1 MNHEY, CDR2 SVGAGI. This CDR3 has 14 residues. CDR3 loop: CASTPGGRAHEQYF. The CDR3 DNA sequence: TGTGCCAGCACCCCGGGGGGGAGGGCCCACGAGCAGTACTTC.

The CDR3: CASSFSSGRVNTGELFF. The CDR3 DNA follows: TGCGCCAGCAGCTTCTCTAGCGGGAGGGTGAACACCGGGGAGCTGTTTTTT. The chain couples TRBV5-1 to TRBJ2-2, with 12 bases that match TRBD2. The V and J ends lost 2 bases and 1 base, in that order; junction bases with no gene match: 3. Germline V gives CDR1 SGHRS, CDR2 YFSETQ. The CDR3 runs 17 residues.

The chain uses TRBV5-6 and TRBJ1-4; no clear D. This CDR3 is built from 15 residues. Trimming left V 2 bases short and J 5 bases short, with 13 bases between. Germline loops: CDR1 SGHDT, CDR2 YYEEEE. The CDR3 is CASSFVEGGNEKLFF. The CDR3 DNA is TGTGCCAGCAGCTTCGTTGAGGGAGGGAATGAAAAACTGTTTTTT.

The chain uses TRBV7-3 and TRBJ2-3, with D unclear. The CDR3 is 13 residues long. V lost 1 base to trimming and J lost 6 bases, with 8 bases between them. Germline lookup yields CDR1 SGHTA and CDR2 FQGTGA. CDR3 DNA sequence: TGTGCCAGCAGCTTAAGGGCCGCGGATACGCAGTATTTT. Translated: CASSLRAADTQYF.

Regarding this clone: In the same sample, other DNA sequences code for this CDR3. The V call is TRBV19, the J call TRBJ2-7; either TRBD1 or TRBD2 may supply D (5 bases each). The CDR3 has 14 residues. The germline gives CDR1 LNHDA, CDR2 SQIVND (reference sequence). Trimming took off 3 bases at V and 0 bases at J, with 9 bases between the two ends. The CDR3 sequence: CASSMTGTSYEQYF. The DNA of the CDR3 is TGTGCCAGTAGTATGACCGGGACCTCCTACGAGCAGTACTTC. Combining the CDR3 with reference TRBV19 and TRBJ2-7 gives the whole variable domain DGGITQSPKYLFRKEGQNVTLSCEQNLNHDAMYWYRQDPGQGLRLIYYSQIVNDFQKGDIAEGYSVSREKKESFPLTVTSAQKNPTAFYLCASSMTGTSYEQYFGPGTRLTVT.

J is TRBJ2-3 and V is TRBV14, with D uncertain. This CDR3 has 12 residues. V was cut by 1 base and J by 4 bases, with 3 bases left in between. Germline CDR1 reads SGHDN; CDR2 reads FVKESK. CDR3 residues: CASSQVSDTQYF. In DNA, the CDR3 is TGTGCCAGCAGCCAAGTATCAGATACGCAGTATTTT.

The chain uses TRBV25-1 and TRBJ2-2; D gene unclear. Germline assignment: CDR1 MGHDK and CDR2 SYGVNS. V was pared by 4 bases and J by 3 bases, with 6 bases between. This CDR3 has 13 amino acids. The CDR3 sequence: CASSAPYTGELFF. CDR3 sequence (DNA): TGTGCCAGCAGTGCCCCCTACACCGGGGAGCTGTTTTTT.

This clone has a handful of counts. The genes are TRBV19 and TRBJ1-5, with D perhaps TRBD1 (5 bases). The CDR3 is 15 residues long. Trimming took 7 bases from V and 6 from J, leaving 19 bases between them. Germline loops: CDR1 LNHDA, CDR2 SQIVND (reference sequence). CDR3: CASNDRGREFQPQHF. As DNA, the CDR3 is TGTGCCAGTAACGATCGGGGCAGAGAATTTCAGCCCCAGCATTTT.

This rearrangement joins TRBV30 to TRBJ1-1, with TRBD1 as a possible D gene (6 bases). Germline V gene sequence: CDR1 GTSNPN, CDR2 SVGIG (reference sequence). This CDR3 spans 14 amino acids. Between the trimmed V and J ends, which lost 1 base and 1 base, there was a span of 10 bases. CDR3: CAWSAGGGNTEAFF. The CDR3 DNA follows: TGTGCCTGGAGTGCGGGGGGCGGGAACACTGAAGCTTTCTTT.

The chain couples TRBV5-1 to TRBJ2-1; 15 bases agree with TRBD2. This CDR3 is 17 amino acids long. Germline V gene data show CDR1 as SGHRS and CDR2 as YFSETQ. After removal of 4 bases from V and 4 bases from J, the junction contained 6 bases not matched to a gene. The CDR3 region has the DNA TGCGCCAGCAGCCTCGGGACTAGCGGGGGGTTTTACAATGAGCAGTTCTTC. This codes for CASSLGTSGGFYNEQFF.

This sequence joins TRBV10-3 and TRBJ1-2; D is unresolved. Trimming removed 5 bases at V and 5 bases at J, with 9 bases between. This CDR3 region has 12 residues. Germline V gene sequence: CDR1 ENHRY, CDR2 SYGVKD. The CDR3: CAISIEGYGYTF. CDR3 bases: TGTGCCATCAGTATAGAGGGTTATGGCTACACCTTC.

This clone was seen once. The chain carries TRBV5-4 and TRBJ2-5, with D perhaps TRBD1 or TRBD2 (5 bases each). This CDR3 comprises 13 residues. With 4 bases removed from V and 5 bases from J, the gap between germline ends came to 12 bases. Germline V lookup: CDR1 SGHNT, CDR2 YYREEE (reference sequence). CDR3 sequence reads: CASSKGRAETQYF. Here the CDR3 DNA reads TGTGCCAGCAGCAAGGGACGTGCGGAGACCCAGTACTTC.

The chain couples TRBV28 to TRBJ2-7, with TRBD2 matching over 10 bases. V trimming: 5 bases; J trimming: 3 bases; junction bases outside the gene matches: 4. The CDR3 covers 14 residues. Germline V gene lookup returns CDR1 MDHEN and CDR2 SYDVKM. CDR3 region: CASSLAGDVYEQYF. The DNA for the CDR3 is TGTGCCAGCAGTCTAGCGGGGGACGTCTACGAGCAGTACTTC.

For the CDR3, the DNA is TGTGCCAGCAGTTTAATCAGCGTAGGGACCGGGGAGCTGTTTTTT. It specifies CASSLISVGTGELFF. The chain combines TRBV28 with TRBJ2-2, with D unclear. Germline V lookup: CDR1 MDHEN, CDR2 SYDVKM. The CDR3 sequence is 15 residues long. Trimming removed 2 bases at V and 5 bases at J, with 12 bases between.

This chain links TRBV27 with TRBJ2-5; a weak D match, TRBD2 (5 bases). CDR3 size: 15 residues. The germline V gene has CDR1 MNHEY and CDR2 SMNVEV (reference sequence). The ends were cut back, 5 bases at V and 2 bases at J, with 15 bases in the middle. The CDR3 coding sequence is TGTGCCAGCAGTCGCGGCGGGCTTACACAAGAGACCCAGTACTTC. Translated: CASSRGGLTQETQYF.

CDR3 loop: CASSPEGKSGANVLTF. CDR3 DNA: TGTGCCAGCAGCCCGGAGGGGAAATCCGGGGCCAACGTCCTGACTTTC. This sequence joins TRBV7-9 and TRBJ2-6, with D perhaps matching TRBD2 (6 bases). The V and J ends lost 5 bases and 4 bases respectively, with 15 bases between them. The CDR3 totals 16 residues. CDR1 is SEHNR, CDR2 FQNEAQ, per germline (reference sequence).

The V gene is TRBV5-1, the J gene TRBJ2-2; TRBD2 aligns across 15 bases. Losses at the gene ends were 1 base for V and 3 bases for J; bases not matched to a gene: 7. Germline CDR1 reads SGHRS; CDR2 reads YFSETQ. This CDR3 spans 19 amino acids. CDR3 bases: TGCGCCAGCAGCTTGTCGGGACTAGCGGGAGGAAGGTACACCGGGGAGCTGTTTTTT. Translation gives CASSLSGLAGGRYTGELFF.

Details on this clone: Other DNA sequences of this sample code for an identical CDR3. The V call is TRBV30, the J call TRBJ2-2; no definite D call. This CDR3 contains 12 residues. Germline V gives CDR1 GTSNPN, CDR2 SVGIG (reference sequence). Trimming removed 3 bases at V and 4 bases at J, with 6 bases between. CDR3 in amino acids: CAWRGFTGELFF. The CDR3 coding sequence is TGTGCCTGGAGGGGCTTCACCGGGGAGCTGTTTTTT.

The CDR3 nucleotides read TGTGCCAGCAGCTTAGTTCGGGCACGCTCTGGAAACACCATATATTTT. It is translated as CASSLVRARSGNTIYF. The chain links TRBV11-2 to TRBJ1-3; D is ambiguous. The CDR3 runs to 16 residues. Per germline, CDR1 SGHAT and CDR2 FQNNGV. The V and J ends lost 1 base and 0 bases respectively, with 10 bases between them.

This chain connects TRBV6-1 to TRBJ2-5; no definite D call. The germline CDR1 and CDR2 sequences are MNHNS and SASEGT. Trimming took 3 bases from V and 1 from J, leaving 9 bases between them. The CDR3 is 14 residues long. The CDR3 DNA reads TGTGCCAGCAGTGAGCCCGCAGGCCAAGAGACCCAGTACTTC. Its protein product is CASSEPAGQETQYF.